The 24 T cell receptor beta chains below come from one sample, sequenced in a study of blood T cells in healthy people across ages. A sample-barcoded 5' primer and a J-beta primer mix were used in a second PCR of roughly 7 to 12 cycles. TCRdb re-derived calls from the 5' RACE reads in MiXCR, one entry per CDR3 protein. The data show 790,000 or so distinct CDR3 sequences, roughly 46% seen once. The source material was blood. Source of these receptors: a man older than 75 in good health.

This rearrangement joins TRBV5-1 to TRBJ2-5; the D gene is possibly TRBD1 (6 bases). This CDR3 spans 17 amino acids. The germline V gene has CDR1 SGHRS and CDR2 YFSETQ. V dropped 4 bases and J dropped 0 bases, with 19 bases sitting between them. This CDR3 is CASSHSTGNSHQETQYF. As DNA, the CDR3 is TGCGCCAGCAGCCATTCTACAGGGAATAGCCACCAAGAGACCCAGTACTTC.

In nucleotides, the CDR3 is TGTGCCAGCAGTGATCTGGGGGGGGCTGCGTACTTC. This gives the protein CASSDLGGAAYF. This chain joins TRBV25-1 and TRBJ2-4; a possible D gene is TRBD2 (7 bases). The CDR3 totals 12 residues. V lost 3 bases to trimming and J lost 15 bases, with 15 bases between them. Germline V CDR1 and CDR2: MGHDK, SYGVNS.

This chain links TRBV30 with TRBJ2-3; 8 bases fit TRBD1. This CDR3 contains 12 residues. Germline assignment: CDR1 GTSNPN and CDR2 SVGIG (reference sequence). After removal of 7 bases from V and 8 bases from J, the junction contained 8 bases not matched to a gene. CDR3 protein: CAYQGARGTQYF. The CDR3 nucleotides read TGTGCCTACCAGGGGGCGCGGGGTACGCAGTATTTT.

This clonotype was recorded many times. The rearrangement links TRBV5-1 to TRBJ2-7; the match to TRBD2 covers 10 bases. The CDR3 is made up of 14 amino acids. Germline CDR1 is SGHRS and CDR2 is YFSETQ. The trim removed 4 bases at V and 3 bases at J, leaving 4 bases unmatched. The CDR3 DNA follows: TGCGCCAGCAGCGTCCTAGCGGGAGACTACGAGCAGTACTTC. Protein: CASSVLAGDYEQYF.

This clonotype was seen at least ten times. The chain has TRBV7-2 and TRBJ2-2; 7 bases match TRBD2. The CDR3 length is 15 residues. The germline V gene has CDR1 SGHTA and CDR2 FQGNSA. Trimming took 0 bases from V and 6 from J; bases not matched to a gene: 4. The CDR3 DNA follows: TGTGCCAGCAGCTTAGCGGGAGGGCCTGCCGGGGAGCTGTTTTTT. It yields the protein CASSLAGGPAGELFF.

This clonotype was counted between two and nine times. This sequence joins TRBV20-1 and TRBJ2-3; no reliable D call. The CDR3 spans 16 residues. Looked up from germline, CDR1 is DFQATT and CDR2 is SNEGSKA (reference sequence). Trimming left V 0 bases short and J 6 bases short, with 19 bases between. The CDR3 DNA follows: TGCAGTGCTAGAGATGGTCTTACCTCCCTCGGGGATACGCAGTATTTT. Amino acids: CSARDGLTSLGDTQYF.

This clonotype was recorded a few times. The gene calls are TRBV5-1 and TRBJ1-6; the D gene is possibly TRBD1 (5 bases). The germline CDR1 and CDR2 sequences are SGHRS and YFSETQ. V was cut by 0 bases and J by 7 bases, with 14 bases left in between. The CDR3 has 16 amino acids. CDR3 protein: CASSLAGSLWNSPLHF. CDR3 nucleotides: TGCGCCAGCAGCTTGGCAGGGAGCCTATGGAATTCACCCCTCCACTTT.

The gene calls are TRBV19 and TRBJ2-1, with D tentatively TRBD2 (6 bases). Deletions cut 4 bases from V and 12 bases from J, with 10 bases between. CDR3 length: 11 amino acids. CDR1 and CDR2 from the germline V gene are LNHDA and SQIVND (reference sequence). The CDR3 is CASSSGELQFF. The CDR3 DNA sequence: TGTGCCAGTAGTAGCGGGGAATTGCAGTTCTTC.

The chain couples TRBV27 to TRBJ2-1; weak D call: TRBD2 (5 bases). The germline CDR1 and CDR2 sequences are MNHEY and SMNVEV (reference sequence). The CDR3 spans 15 residues. Trimming shortened V by 4 bases and J by 8 bases, and 18 bases separated the two germline ends. The CDR3 here is CASSSRSARTDEQFF. The DNA for the CDR3 is TGTGCCAGCAGTTCTCGGAGCGCAAGGACTGATGAGCAGTTCTTC.

Turning to this clonotype: With a much larger clone just one base away, this may be a read error. The V and J genes are TRBV12-3 or TRBV12-4 and TRBJ2-7; D ambiguous. The V and J ends lost 6 bases and 6 bases respectively, with 12 bases between them. The CDR3 runs 12 residues. DNA of the CDR3: TGTGCCAGCAGGGGCGGTCTAGGCGAGCAGTACTTC. Protein sequence: CASRGGLGEQYF.

The chain is built from TRBV7-9 and TRBJ2-5; TRBD2 might be the D (6 bases). The CDR3 is made up of 16 amino acids. Germline V gives CDR1 SEHNR, CDR2 FQNEAQ (reference sequence). Between the trimmed V and J ends, which lost 6 bases and 1 base, there was a span of 18 bases. CDR3 region: CASSSGSGGIQETQYF. The CDR3 DNA reads as TGTGCCAGCAGTTCGGGATCGGGCGGGATCCAAGAGACCCAGTACTTC.

V and J are TRBV4-2 and TRBJ1-2; 9 bases fit TRBD1. CDR3 length equals 16 residues. The germline CDR1 and CDR2 sequences are LGHNA and YNFKEQ. The V and J ends lost 3 bases and 5 bases, in that order; junction bases with no gene match: 10. CDR3 protein: CASSHPSRDREYGYTF. DNA of the CDR3: TGTGCCAGCAGCCATCCCTCTAGGGACAGGGAATATGGCTACACCTTC.

This chain uses TRBV4-2 with TRBJ1-1; TRBD1 might be the D (5 bases). Germline lookup yields CDR1 LGHNA and CDR2 YNFKEQ. V was shortened by 4 bases and J by 1 base, with 13 bases between the two germline ends. The length of the CDR3 is 15 residues. CDR3 protein: CASSPIGGENTEAFF. CDR3 DNA sequence: TGTGCCAGCAGCCCCATCGGGGGGGAGAACACTGAAGCTTTCTTT.

CDR3 in amino acids: CASSYEGVTQYF. The CDR3 DNA sequence: TGTGCCAGCAGTTATGAAGGGGTGACCCAGTACTTC. This sequence joins TRBV6-6 and TRBJ2-5; D is perhaps TRBD1 (5 bases). Germline V gives CDR1 MNHNY, CDR2 SVGAGI (reference sequence). The CDR3 length is 12 residues. Trimming took 3 bases from V and 7 from J, leaving 9 bases between them.

J is TRBJ1-6 and V is TRBV28; D is undetermined. Germline values: CDR1 MDHEN, CDR2 SYDVKM. V lost 7 bases to trimming and J lost 9 bases, with 13 bases between them. The CDR3 has 13 residues. For the CDR3, the DNA is TGTGCCAGCATTAGCAGTTTTAGTTCACCCCTCCACTTT. Residues: CASISSFSSPLHF. Based on the CDR3 plus reference TRBV28 and TRBJ1-6, the full variable domain is DVKVTQSSRYLVKRTGEKVFLECVQDMDHENMFWYRQDPGLGLRLIYFSYDVKMKEKGDIPEGYSVSREKKERFSLILESASTNQTSMYLCASISSFSSPLHFGNGTRLTVT.

For this clonotype: A read error may account for a junction end that differs from germline. The chain links TRBV15 to TRBJ1-6, with 11 bases matching TRBD1. Looked up from germline, CDR1 is LNHNV and CDR2 is YYDKDF (reference sequence). The CDR3 sequence is 15 residues long. This chain's CDR3 is CATQTDRGHNSPPHF. The DNA for the CDR3 is TGTGCCACCCAAACGGACAGGGGGCATAATTCACCCCCCCACTTT.

This clonotype has only a few counts. The chain has TRBV7-3 and TRBJ2-1, with 8 positions matching TRBD2. Trimming at V came to 5 bases and at J to 7 bases, leaving 7 bases not matched to a gene. From germline, CDR1 is SGHTA and CDR2 FQGTGA. The CDR3 sequence is 14 residues long. Here the CDR3 DNA reads TGTGCCAGCAGCCCTGCCGGGAGGGGTAATGAGCAGTTCTTC. Protein: CASSPAGRGNEQFF. Full variable domain (remainder filled in from reference TRBV7-3 and TRBJ2-1): GAGVSQTPSNKVTEKGKYVELRCDPISGHTALYWYRQSLGQGPEFLIYFQGTGAADDSGLPNDRFFAVRPEGSVSTLKIQRTERGDSAVYLCASSPAGRGNEQFFGPGTRLTVL.

The J gene is TRBJ2-3, the V gene TRBV29-1; 7 positions agree with TRBD2. The CDR3 is 14 residues long. V lost 4 bases, J lost 6 bases, and 10 bases stayed unmatched. Germline assignment: CDR1 SQVTM and CDR2 ANQGSEA. The DNA of the CDR3 is TGCAGCGTTGTCGGCCAGCGGGAAGCGGATACGCAGTATTTT. Protein product: CSVVGQREADTQYF.

J is TRBJ2-7 and V is TRBV6-6, with TRBD1 matching over 9 bases. The DNA matches TRBJ2-5 better at its end, which makes the J call doubtful. CDR1 is MNHNY, CDR2 SVGAGI, per germline (reference sequence). The CDR3 length is 14 residues. CDR3 in DNA: TGTGCCAGCAGTTACGGACAGGGGCCGGAGACCCAGTACTTC. Translating gives CASSYGQGPETQYF.

This clonotype was seen a few times. The chain links TRBV28 to TRBJ1-1; D gene ambiguous. This CDR3 has 14 amino acids. The V end lost 2 bases, the J end lost 4 bases, and 11 bases lay between the germline ends. The germline V gene encodes CDR1 MDHEN and CDR2 SYDVKM. CDR3 nucleotide sequence: TGTGCCAGCAGTTTAAGACTGTCGGGCACTGAAGCTTTCTTT. Translation: CASSLRLSGTEAFF.

The chain employs TRBV10-3 and TRBJ1-2; D is unresolved. V gave up 8 bases and J gave up 2 bases, with 27 bases separating them. This CDR3 has 18 amino acids. Germline V gene sequence: CDR1 ENHRY, CDR2 SYGVKD. CDR3 nucleotides: TGTGCCATCGCCGATATGGGCAATCCCCAGTCCGGAAACTATGGCTACACCTTC. As protein: CAIADMGNPQSGNYGYTF.

This clonotype came up a few times. As DNA, the CDR3 is TGCAGTGCTAGAGGGGCAGCGGGAACGGGTAATGAGCAGTTCTTC. It translates to CSARGAAGTGNEQFF. V is TRBV20-1 and J is TRBJ2-1; 7 bases are shared with TRBD2. CDR3 size: 15 residues. The germline V gene encodes CDR1 DFQATT and CDR2 SNEGSKA (reference sequence). The V segment lost 1 base and the J segment 7 bases; nucleotides outside the gene matches: 10.

The chain recombines TRBV20-1 with TRBJ1-1; D is unresolved. The V end lost 5 bases, the J end lost 3 bases, and 7 bases lay between the germline ends. CDR1 is DFQATT, CDR2 SNEGSKA, per germline (reference sequence). The length of the CDR3 is 11 residues. Written as DNA, the CDR3 is TGCAGTGCTCCCGTGGACACTGAAGCTTTCTTT. Translated, it gives CSAPVDTEAFF.

This clonotype appeared many times. V is TRBV6-1 and J is TRBJ1-6; D is perhaps TRBD1 (6 bases). The germline CDR1 and CDR2 sequences are MNHNS and SASEGT. The CDR3 length is 14 residues. V lost 11 bases to trimming and J lost 7 bases, with 18 bases between them. CDR3 sequence reads: CACTLRGGNSPLHF. DNA of the CDR3: TGTGCCTGCACTCTCAGAGGGGGGAATTCACCCCTCCACTTT.